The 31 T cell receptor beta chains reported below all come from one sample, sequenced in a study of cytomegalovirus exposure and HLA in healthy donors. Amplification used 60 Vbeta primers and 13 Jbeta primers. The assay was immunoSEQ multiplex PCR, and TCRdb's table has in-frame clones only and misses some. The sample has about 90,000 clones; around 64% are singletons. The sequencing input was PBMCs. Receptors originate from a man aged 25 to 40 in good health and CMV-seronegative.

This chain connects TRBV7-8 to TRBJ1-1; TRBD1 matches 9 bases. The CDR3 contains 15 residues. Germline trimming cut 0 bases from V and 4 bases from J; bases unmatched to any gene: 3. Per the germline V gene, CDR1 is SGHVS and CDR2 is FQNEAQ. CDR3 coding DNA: TGTGCCAGCAGCTTAGCGGGACAGGGAGGCACTGAAGCTTTCTTT. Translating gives CASSLAGQGGTEAFF.

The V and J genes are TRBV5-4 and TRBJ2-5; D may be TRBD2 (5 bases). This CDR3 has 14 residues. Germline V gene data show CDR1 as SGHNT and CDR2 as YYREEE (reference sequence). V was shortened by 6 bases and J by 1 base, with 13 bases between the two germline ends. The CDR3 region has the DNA TGTGCCAGCAAGGGCGGAGGTCCCCAAGAGACCCAGTACTTC. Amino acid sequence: CASKGGGPQETQYF.

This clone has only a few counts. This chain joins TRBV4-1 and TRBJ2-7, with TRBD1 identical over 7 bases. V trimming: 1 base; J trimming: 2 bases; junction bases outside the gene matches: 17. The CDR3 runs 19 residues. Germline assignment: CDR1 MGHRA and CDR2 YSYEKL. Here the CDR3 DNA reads TGCGCCAGCAGCCAAGTTCTAAAAGTAGGGGGCTCTTCTACCTACGAGCAGTACTTC. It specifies CASSQVLKVGGSSTYEQYF.

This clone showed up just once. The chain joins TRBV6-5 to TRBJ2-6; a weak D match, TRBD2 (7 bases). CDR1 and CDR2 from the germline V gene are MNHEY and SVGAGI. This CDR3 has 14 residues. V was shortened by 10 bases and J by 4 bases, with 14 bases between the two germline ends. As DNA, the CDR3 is TGTGCCACCTCGGGGGGCCGCGGGGCCAACGTCCTGACTTTC. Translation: CATSGGRGANVLTF.

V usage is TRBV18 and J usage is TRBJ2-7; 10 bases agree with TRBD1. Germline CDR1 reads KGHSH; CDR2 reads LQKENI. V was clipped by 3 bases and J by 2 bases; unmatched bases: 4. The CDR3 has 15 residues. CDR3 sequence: CASSPGQGITYEQYF. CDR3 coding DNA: TGTGCCAGCTCACCGGGACAGGGGATTACCTACGAGCAGTACTTC.

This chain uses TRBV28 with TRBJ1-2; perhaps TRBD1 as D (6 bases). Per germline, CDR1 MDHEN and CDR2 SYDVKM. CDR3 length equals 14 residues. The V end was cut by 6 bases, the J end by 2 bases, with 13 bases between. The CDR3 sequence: CASSSHQGNYGYTF. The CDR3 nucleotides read TGTGCCAGCAGCTCGCACCAGGGGAACTATGGCTACACCTTC.

The CDR3 sequence is CASSLVQGDTGELFF. DNA for the CDR3: TGCGCCAGCAGCTTAGTACAGGGGGACACCGGGGAGCTGTTTTTT. The chain uses TRBV5-1 and TRBJ2-2; 8 positions match TRBD1. Germline assignment: CDR1 SGHRS and CDR2 YFSETQ. The CDR3 is 15 residues long. V gave up 2 bases and J gave up 3 bases; unmatched junction bases: 3.

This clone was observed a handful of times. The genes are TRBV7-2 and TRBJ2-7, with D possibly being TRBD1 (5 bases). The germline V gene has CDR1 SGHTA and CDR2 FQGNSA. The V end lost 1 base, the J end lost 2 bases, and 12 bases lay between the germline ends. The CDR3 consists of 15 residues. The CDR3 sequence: CASSLELGLPYEQYF. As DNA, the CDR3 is TGTGCCAGCAGCTTAGAATTGGGGCTGCCCTACGAGCAGTACTTC.

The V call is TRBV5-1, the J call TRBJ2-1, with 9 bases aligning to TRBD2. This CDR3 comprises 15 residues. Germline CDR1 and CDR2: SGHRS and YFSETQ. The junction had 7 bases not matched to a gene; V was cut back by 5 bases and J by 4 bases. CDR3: CASREAGGLYNEQFF. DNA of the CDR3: TGCGCCAGCAGAGAGGCGGGAGGGTTGTACAATGAGCAGTTCTTC.

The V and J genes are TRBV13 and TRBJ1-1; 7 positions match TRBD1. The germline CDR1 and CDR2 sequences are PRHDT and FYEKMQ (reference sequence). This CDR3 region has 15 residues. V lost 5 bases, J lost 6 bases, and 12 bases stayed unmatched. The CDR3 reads CASSRLDRASSEAFF. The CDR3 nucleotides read TGTGCCAGCAGCCGCCTCGACAGGGCTTCATCTGAAGCTTTCTTT.

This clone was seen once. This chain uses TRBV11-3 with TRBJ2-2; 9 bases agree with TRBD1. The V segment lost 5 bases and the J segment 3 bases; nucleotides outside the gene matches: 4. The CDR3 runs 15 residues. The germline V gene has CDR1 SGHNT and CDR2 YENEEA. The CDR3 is CASSTGQGYTGELFF. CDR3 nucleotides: TGTGCCAGCAGCACCGGACAGGGGTACACCGGGGAGCTGTTTTTT.

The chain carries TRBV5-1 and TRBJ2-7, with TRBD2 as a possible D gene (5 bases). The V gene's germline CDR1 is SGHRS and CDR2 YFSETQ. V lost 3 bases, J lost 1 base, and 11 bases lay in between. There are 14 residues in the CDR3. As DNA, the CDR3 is TGCGCCAGCAGCTGGACTTTCCTTTCCTACGAGCAGTACTTC. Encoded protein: CASSWTFLSYEQYF.

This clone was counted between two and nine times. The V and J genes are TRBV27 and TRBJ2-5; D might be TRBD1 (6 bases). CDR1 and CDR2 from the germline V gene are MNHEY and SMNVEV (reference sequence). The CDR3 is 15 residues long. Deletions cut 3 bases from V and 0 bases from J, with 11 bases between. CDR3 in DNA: TGTGCCAGCAGTTTGGCAACAGGGCACCAAGAGACCCAGTACTTC. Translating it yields CASSLATGHQETQYF.

The CDR3 DNA sequence: TGCAGCGTTGAAACGGGGTTCAACACCGGGGAGCTGTTTTTT. Translated: CSVETGFNTGELFF. The genes are TRBV29-1 and TRBJ2-2; the D gene is possibly TRBD2 (5 bases). Germline CDR1 and CDR2: SQVTM and ANQGSEA. Trimming took 2 bases from V and 2 from J, leaving 9 bases between them. The CDR3 extends over 14 amino acids.

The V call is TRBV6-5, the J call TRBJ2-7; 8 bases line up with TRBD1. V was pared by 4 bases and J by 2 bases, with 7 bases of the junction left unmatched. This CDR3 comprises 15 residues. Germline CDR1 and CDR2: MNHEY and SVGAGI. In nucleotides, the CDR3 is TGTGCCAGCAGTTGGGCGGGACAGGCGACCTACGAGCAGTACTTC. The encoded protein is CASSWAGQATYEQYF.

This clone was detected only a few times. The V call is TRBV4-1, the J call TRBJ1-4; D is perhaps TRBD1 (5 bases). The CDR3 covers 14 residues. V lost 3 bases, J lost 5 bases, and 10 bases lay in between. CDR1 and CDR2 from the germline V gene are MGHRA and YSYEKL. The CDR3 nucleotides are TGCGCCAGCAGCCATGCGGGGCAGAATGAAAAACTGTTTTTT. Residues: CASSHAGQNEKLFF.

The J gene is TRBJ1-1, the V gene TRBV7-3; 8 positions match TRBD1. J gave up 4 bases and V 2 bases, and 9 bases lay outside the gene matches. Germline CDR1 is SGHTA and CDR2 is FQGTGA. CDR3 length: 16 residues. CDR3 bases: TGTGCCAGCAGCTTAGGACAGGGAAAGGGAGGCACTGAAGCTTTCTTT. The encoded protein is CASSLGQGKGGTEAFF.

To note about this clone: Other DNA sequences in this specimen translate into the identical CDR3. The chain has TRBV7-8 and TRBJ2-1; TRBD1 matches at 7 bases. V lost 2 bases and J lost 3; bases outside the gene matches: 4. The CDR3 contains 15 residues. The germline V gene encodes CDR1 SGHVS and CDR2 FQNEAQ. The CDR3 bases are TGTGCCAGCAGCTTATCAGGGGGAAGCTACAATGAGCAGTTCTTC. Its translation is CASSLSGGSYNEQFF.

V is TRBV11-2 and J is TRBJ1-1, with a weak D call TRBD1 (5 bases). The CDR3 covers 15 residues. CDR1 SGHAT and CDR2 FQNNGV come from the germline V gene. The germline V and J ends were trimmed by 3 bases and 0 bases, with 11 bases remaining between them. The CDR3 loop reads CASSLAHRMNTEAFF. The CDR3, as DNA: TGTGCCAGCAGCTTGGCCCACAGGATGAACACTGAAGCTTTCTTT.

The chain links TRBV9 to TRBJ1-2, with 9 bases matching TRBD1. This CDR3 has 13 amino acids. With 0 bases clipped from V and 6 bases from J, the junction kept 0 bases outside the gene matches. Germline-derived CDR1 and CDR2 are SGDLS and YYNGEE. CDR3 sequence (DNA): TGTGCCAGCAGCGTAGGACAGGGGGATGGCTACACCTTC. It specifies CASSVGQGDGYTF.

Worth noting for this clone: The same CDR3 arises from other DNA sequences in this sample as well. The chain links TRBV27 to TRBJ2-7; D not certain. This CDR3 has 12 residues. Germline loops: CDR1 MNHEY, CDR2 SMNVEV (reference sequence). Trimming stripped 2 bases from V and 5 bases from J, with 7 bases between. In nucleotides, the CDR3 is TGTGCCAGCAGTTTACGAGGAAACGAGCAGTACTTC. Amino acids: CASSLRGNEQYF.

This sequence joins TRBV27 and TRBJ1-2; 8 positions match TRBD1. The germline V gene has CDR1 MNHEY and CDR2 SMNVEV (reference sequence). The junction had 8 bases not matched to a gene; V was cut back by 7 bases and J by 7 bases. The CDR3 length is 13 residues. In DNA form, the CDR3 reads TGTGCCAGCAAGAGGCAGGGGGCGGCTGGCTACACCTTC. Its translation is CASKRQGAAGYTF.

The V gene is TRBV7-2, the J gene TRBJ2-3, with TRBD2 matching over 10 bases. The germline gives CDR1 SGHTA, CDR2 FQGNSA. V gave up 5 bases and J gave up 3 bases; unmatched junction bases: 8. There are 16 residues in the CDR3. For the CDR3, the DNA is TGTGCCAGCAGCGTCGAAGCGGGGGGGCCGACAGATACGCAGTATTTT. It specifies CASSVEAGGPTDTQYF.

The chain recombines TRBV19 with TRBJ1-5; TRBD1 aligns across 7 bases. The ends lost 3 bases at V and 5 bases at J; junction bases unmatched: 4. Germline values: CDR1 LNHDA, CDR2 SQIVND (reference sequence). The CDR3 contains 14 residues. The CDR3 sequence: CASSMQGVYQPQHF. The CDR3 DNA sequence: TGTGCCAGTAGTATGCAGGGGGTATATCAGCCCCAGCATTTT. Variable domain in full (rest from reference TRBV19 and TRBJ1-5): DGGITQSPKYLFRKEGQNVTLSCEQNLNHDAMYWYRQDPGQGLRLIYYSQIVNDFQKGDIAEGYSVSREKKESFPLTVTSAQKNPTAFYLCASSMQGVYQPQHFGDGTRLSIL.

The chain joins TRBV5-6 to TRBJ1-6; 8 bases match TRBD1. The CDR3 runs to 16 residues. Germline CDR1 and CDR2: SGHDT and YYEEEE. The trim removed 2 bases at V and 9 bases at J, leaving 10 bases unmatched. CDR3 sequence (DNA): TGTGCCAGCAGCTTCGAAAATACAGGGGGAAGTTCACCCCTCCACTTT. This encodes CASSFENTGGSSPLHF. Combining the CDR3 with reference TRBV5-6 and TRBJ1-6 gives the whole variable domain DAGVTQSPTHLIKTRGQQVTLRCSPKSGHDTVSWYQQALGQGPQFIFQYYEEEERQRGNFPDRFSGHQFPNYSSELNVNALLLGDSALYLCASSFENTGGSSPLHFGNGTRLTVT.

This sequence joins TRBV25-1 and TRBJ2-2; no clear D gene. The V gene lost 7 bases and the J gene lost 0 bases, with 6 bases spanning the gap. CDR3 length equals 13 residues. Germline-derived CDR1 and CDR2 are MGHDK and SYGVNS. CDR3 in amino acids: CASKQANTGELFF. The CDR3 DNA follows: TGTGCCAGCAAGCAGGCGAACACCGGGGAGCTGTTTTTT.

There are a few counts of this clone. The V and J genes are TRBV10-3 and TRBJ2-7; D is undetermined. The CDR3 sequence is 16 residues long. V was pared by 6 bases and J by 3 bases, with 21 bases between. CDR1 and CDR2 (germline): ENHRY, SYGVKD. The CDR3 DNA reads TGTGCCATCAGAAACAGACCCGTAAGTAATGGCTACGAGCAGTACTTC. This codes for CAIRNRPVSNGYEQYF.

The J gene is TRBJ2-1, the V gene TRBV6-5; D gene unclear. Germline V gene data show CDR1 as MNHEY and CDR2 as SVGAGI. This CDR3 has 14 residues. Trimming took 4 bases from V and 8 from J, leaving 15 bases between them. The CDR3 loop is CASSSPFAQYEQFF. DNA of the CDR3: TGTGCCAGCAGTTCCCCGTTCGCCCAGTATGAGCAGTTCTTC.

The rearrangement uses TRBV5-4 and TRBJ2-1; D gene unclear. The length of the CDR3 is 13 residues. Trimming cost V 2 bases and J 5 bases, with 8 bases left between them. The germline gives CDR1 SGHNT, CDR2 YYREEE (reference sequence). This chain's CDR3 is CASSFVSDNEQFF. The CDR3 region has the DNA TGTGCCAGCAGCTTCGTTTCGGACAATGAGCAGTTCTTC.

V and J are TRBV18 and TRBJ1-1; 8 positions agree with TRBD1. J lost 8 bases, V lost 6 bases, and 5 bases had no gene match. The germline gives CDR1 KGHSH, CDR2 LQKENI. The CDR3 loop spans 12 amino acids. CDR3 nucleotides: TGTGCCAGCTCTCATGGACAGGGAGAAGCTTTCTTT. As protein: CASSHGQGEAFF.

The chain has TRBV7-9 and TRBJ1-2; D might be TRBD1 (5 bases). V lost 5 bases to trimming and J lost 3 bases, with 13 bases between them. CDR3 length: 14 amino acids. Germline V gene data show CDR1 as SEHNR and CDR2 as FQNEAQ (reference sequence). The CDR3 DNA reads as TGTGCCAGCAGCAAGGACGGGGGTGACTATGGCTACACCTTC. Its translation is CASSKDGGDYGYTF.